A single sample is the source of the 2 T cell receptor beta chains below, sequenced in a study of blood T cell repertoires in COVID-19. Clones were read by immunoSEQ multiplex PCR, and TCRdb kept only the in-frame ones, dropping some. The repertoire holds hundreds of thousands of clones, 65% to 90% seen once, with less than 4.5% in the top ten. Input material: peripheral blood. These receptors were taken from a man aged 50 to 60 with acute or convalescent COVID-19.

This chain uses TRBV5-1 with TRBJ2-1; D may be TRBD1 (6 bases). Trimming took 6 bases from V and 0 from J, leaving 16 bases between them. Per the germline V gene, CDR1 is SGHRS and CDR2 is YFSETQ. The CDR3 contains 16 residues. The CDR3 region is CASIARGSSSYNEQFF. The CDR3 region has the DNA TGCGCCAGCATCGCTAGGGGGTCGAGCTCCTACAATGAGCAGTTCTTC.

As regards this clone: Other DNA sequences in the sample encode the same CDR3. The V and J genes are TRBV2 and TRBJ1-2; the D is unclear. Trimming took 4 bases from V and 3 from J, leaving 3 bases between them. The V gene's germline CDR1 is SNHLY and CDR2 FYNNEI. The CDR3 consists of 11 residues. The CDR3 sequence: CASSADYGYTF. The CDR3 coding sequence is TGTGCCAGCAGTGCTGACTATGGCTACACCTTC.